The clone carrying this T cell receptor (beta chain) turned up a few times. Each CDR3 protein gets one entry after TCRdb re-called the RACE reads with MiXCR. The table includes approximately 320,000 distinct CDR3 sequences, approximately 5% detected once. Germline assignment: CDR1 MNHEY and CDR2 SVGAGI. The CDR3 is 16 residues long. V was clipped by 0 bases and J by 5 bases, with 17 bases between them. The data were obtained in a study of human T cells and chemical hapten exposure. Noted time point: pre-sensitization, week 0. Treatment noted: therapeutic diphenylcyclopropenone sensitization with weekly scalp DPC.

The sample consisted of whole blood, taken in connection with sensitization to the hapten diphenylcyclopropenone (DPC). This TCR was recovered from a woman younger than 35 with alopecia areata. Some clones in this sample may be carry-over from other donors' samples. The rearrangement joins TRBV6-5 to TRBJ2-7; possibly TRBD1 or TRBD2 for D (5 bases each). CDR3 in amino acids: CASSYSTRGPPDEQYF. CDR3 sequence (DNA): TGTGCCAGCAGTTACTCGACCCGGGGCCCCCCGGACGAGCAGTACTTC.